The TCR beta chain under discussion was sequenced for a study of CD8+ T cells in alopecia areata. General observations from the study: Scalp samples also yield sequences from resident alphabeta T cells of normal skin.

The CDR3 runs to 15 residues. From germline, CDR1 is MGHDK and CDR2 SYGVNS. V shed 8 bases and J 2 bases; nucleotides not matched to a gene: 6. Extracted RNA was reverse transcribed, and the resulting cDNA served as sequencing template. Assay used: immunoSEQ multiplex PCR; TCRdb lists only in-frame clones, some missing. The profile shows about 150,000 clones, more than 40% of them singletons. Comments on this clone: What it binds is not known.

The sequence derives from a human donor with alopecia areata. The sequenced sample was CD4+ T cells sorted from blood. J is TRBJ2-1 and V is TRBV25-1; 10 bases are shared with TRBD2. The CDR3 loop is CASQKAGGAYNEQFF. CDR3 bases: TGTGCCAGCCAGAAAGCGGGAGGGGCCTACAATGAGCAGTTCTTC. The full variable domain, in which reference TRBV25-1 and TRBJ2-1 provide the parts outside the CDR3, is EADIYQTPRYLVIGTGKKITLECSQTMGHDKMYWYQQDPGMELHLIHYSYGVNSTEKGDLSSESTVSRIRTEHFPLTLESARPSHTSQYLCASQKAGGAYNEQFFGPGTRLTVL.